This T cell receptor beta chain was sequenced for a study of blood T cell repertoires in COVID-19. Study at large: COVID-19 samples collected from the United States, Italy and Spain covered acute and convalescent phases.

Per the original data handling: For nucleated cells, counts were estimated from reference gene primer amplification. Here immunoSEQ multiplex PCR was the method, and the copy in TCRdb shows in-frame clones only, minus some. That table supplies the V and J calls and clone size; D and trimming were determined from the DNA. The table records some 220,000 clones, around 82% of them present only once. The V gene's germline CDR1 is MDHEN and CDR2 SYDVKM. The CDR3 loop spans 15 amino acids. The V segment lost 8 bases and the J segment 3 bases; nucleotides outside the gene matches: 10. The sequenced sample consisted of peripheral blood. The source of this sequence is a human donor in a cohort sampled during active COVID-19. This rearrangement joins TRBV28 to TRBJ1-1, with 9 bases lining up with TRBD1. The chain's CDR3 is CASGPGQGGYTEAFF. CDR3 DNA: TGTGCCAGCGGACCGGGACAGGGCGGATACACTGAAGCTTTCTTT. Filled out from reference TRBV28 and TRBJ1-1, the complete variable domain reads DVKVTQSSRYLVKRTGEKVFLECVQDMDHENMFWYRQDPGLGLRLIYFSYDVKMKEKGDIPEGYSVSREKKERFSLILESASTNQTSMYLCASGPGQGGYTEAFFGQGTRLTVV.